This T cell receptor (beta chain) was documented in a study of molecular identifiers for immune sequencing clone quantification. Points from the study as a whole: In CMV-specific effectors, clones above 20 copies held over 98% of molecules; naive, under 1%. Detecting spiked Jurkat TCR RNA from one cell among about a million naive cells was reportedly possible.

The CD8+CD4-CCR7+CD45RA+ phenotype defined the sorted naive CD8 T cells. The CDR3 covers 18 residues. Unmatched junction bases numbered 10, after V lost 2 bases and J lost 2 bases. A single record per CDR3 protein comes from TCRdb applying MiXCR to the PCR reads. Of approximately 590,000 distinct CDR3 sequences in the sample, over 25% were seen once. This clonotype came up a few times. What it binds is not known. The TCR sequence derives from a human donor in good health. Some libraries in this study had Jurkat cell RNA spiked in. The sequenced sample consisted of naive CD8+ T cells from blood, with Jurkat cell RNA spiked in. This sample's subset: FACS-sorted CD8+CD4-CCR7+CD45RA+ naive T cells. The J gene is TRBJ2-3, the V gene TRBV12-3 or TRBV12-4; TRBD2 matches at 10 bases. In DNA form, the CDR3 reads TGTGCCAGCAGTTTACTAGCGGGGGTATCGTCCCCCACAGATACGCAGTATTTT. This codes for CASSLLAGVSSPTDTQYF.